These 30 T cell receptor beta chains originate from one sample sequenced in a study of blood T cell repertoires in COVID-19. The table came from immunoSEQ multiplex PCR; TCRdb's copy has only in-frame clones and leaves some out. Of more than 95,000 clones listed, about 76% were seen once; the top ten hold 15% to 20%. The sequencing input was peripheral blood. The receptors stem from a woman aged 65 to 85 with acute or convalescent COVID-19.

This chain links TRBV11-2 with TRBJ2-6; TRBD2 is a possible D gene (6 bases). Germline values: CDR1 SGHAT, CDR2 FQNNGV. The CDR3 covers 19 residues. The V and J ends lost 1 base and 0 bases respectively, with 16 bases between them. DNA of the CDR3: TGTGCCAGCAGCTTAGGAAGGGTAGCGGATAGCTCTGGGGCCAACGTCCTGACTTTC. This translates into CASSLGRVADSSGANVLTF.

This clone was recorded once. Written as DNA, the CDR3 is TGTGCCAGCAGGGAACTAGCGGGGGTATACAATGAGCAGTTCTTC. This codes for CASRELAGVYNEQFF. The chain carries TRBV7-9 and TRBJ2-1; 11 nucleotides match TRBD2. Germline CDR1 reads SEHNR; CDR2 reads FQNEAQ (reference sequence). V shed 6 bases and J 4 bases; nucleotides not matched to a gene: 5. The CDR3 runs 15 residues.

CDR3 region: CAISDPVSSERFF. The CDR3 nucleotides are TGTGCCATCAGTGACCCGGTTTCTAGCGAACGGTTCTTC. This chain joins TRBV10-3 and TRBJ2-1, with a tentative D call TRBD2 (6 bases). V shed 3 bases and J shed 15 bases, with 18 bases lying between them. The V gene's germline CDR1 is ENHRY and CDR2 SYGVKD. The CDR3 is 13 residues long.

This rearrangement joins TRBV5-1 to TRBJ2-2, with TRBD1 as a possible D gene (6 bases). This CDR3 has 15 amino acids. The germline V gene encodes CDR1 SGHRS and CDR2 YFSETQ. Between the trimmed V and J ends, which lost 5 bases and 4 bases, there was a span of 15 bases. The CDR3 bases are TGCGCCAGCAGAGACCAAGCGGACAGCACCGGGGAGCTGTTTTTT. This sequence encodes CASRDQADSTGELFF.

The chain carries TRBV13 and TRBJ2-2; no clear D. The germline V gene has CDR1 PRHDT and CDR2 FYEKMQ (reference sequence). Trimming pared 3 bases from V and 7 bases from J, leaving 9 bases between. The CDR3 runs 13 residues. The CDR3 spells CASSFENSGELFF. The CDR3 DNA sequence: TGTGCCAGCAGCTTCGAGAATAGCGGGGAGCTGTTTTTT. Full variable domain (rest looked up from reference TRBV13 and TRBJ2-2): AAGVIQSPRHLIKEKRETATLKCYPIPRHDTVYWYQQGPGQDPQFLISFYEKMQSDKGSIPDRFSAQQFSDYHSELNMSSLELGDSALYFCASSFENSGELFFGEGSRLTVL.

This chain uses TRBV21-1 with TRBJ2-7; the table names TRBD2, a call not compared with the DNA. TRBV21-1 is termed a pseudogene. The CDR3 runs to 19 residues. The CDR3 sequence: CASSKGGRGLTSSPYEQYF. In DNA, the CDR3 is TGTGCCAGCAGCAAAGGGGGTAGAGGACTAACTTCTAGCCCCTACGAGCAGTACTTC.

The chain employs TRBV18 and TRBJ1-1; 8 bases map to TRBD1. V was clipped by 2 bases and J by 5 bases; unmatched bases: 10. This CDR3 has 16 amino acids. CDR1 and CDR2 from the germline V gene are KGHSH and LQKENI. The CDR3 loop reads CASSPTTGGSKTEAFF. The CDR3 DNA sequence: TGTGCCAGCTCACCAACAACAGGGGGTTCTAAGACTGAAGCTTTCTTT.

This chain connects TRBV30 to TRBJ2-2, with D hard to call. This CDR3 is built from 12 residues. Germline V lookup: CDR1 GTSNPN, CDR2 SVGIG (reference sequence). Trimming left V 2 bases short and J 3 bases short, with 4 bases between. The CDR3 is CAWSQYTGELFF. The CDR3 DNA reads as TGTGCCTGGAGTCAATACACCGGGGAGCTGTTTTTT.

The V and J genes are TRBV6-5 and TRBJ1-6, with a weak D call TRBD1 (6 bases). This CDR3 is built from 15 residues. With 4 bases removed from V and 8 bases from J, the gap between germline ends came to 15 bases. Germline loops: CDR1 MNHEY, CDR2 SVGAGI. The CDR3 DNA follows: TGTGCCAGCAGTTTGGACAGCCCAGGCCATTCACCCCTCCACTTT. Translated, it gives CASSLDSPGHSPLHF.

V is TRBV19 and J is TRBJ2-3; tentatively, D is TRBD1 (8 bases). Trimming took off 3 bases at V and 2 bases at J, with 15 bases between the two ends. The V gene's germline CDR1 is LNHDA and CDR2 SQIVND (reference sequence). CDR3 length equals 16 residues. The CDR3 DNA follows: TGTGCCAGTAGTATCACAGGGGGAGGGTCCACAGATACGCAGTATTTT. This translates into CASSITGGGSTDTQYF.

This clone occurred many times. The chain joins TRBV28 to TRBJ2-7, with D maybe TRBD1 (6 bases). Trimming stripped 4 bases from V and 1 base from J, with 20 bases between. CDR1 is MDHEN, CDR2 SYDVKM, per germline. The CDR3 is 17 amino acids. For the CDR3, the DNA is TGTGCCAGCAGTTCAATCTATCAGGACAGCATTTCCTACGAGCAGTACTTC. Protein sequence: CASSSIYQDSISYEQYF.

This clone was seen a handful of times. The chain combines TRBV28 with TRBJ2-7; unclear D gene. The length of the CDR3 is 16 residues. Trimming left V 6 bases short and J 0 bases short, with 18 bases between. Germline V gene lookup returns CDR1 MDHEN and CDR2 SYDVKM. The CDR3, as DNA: TGTGCCAGCAGCCGTGACCGCTCCTGGGCCTCCTACGAGCAGTACTTC. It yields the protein CASSRDRSWASYEQYF.

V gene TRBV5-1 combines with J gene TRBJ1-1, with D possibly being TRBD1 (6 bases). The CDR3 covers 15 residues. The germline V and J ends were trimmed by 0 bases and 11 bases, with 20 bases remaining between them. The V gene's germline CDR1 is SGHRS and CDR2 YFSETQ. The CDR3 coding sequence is TGCGCCAGCAGCTTGGAGACAGGTGACTACCTGAGGGCTTTCTTT. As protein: CASSLETGDYLRAFF. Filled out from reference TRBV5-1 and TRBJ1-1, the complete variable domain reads KAGVTQTPRYLIKTRGQQVTLSCSPISGHRSVSWYQQTPGQGLQFLFEYFSETQRNKGNFPGRFSGRQFSNSRSEMNVSTLELGDSALYLCASSLETGDYLRAFFGQGTRLTVV.

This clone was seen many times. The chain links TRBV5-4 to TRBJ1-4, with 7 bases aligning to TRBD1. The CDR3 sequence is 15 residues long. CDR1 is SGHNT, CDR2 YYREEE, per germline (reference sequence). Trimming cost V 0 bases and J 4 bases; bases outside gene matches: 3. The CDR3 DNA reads TGTGCCAGCAGCTTGGGACAGGGCCTTAATGAAAAACTGTTTTTT. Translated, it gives CASSLGQGLNEKLFF.

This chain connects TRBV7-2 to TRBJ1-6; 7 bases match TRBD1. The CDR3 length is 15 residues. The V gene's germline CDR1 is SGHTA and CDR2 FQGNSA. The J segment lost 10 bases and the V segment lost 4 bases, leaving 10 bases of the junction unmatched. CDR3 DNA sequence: TGTGCCAGCAGCTCCCAGGGGGGAAGTGGGTCACCCCTCCACTTT. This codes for CASSSQGGSGSPLHF.

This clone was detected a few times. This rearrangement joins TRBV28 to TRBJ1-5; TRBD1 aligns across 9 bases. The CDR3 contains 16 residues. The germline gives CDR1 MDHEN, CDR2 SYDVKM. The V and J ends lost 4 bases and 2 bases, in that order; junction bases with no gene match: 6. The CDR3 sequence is CASSSLGQGGNQPQHF. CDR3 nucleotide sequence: TGTGCCAGCAGTTCCTTGGGACAGGGAGGCAATCAGCCCCAGCATTTT.

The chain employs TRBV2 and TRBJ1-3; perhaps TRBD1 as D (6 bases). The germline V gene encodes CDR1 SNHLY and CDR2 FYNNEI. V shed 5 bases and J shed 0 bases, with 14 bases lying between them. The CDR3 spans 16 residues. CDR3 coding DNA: TGTGCCAGCAGTATGGGACAACCTATCTCTGGAAACACCATATATTTT. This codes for CASSMGQPISGNTIYF.

In nucleotides, the CDR3 is TGTGCCAGCACCCCCGGGGGGGGAGCAAAACTGTTTTTT. Protein sequence: CASTPGGGAKLFF. The gene calls are TRBV12-3 or TRBV12-4 and TRBJ1-4; possible D gene TRBD1, 5 bases. The CDR3 has 13 residues. Trimming took off 7 bases at V and 10 bases at J, with 16 bases between the two ends.

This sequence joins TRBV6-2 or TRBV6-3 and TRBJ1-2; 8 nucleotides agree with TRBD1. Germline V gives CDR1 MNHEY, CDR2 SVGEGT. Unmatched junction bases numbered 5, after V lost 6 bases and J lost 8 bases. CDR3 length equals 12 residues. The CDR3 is CASSQGARGYTF. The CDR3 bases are TGTGCCAGCAGCCAGGGGGCGAGAGGCTACACCTTC.

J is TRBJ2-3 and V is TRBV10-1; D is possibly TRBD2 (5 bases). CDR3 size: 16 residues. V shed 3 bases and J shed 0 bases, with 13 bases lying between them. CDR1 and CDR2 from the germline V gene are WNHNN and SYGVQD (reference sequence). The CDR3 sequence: CASSDSLAASTDTQYF. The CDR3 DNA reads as TGCGCCAGCAGTGACAGTCTAGCAGCTAGCACAGATACGCAGTATTTT.

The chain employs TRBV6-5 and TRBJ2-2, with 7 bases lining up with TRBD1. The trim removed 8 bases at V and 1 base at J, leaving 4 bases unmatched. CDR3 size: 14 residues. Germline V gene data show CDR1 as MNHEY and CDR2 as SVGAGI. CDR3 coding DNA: TGTGCCAGCGCCAGGACAGGGAACACCGGGGAGCTGTTTTTT. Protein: CASARTGNTGELFF.

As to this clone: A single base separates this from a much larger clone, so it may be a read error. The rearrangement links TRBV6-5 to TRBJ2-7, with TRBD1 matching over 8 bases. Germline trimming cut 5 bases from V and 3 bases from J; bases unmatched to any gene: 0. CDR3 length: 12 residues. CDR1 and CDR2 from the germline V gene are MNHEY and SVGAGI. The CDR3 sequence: CASSTGGYEQYF. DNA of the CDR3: TGTGCCAGCAGTACAGGGGGCTACGAGCAGTACTTC.

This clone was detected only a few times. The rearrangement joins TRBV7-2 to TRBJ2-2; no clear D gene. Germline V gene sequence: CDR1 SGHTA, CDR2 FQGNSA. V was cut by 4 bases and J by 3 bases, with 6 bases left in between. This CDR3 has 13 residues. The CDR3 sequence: CASSSTDTGELFF. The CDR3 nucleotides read TGTGCCAGCAGCTCCACAGACACCGGGGAGCTGTTTTTT.

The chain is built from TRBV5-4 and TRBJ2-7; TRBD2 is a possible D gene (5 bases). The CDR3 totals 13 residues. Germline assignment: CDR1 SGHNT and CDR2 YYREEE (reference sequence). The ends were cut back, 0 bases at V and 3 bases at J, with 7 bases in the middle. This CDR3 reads CASSLEGGYEQYF. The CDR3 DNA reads TGTGCCAGCAGCTTGGAAGGAGGCTACGAGCAGTACTTC.

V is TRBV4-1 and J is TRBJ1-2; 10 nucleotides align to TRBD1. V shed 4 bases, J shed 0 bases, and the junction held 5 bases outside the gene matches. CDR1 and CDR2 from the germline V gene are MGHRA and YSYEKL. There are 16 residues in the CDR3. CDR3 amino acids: CASSLIGQGANYGYTF. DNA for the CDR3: TGCGCCAGCAGCCTTATAGGACAGGGGGCTAACTATGGCTACACCTTC.

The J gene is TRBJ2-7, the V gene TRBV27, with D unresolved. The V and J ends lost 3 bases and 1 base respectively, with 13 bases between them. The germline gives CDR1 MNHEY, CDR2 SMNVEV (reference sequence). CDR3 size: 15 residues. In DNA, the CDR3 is TGTGCCAGCAGTTTTGGCGGCTCTGGGTCCTACGAGCAGTACTTC. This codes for CASSFGGSGSYEQYF.

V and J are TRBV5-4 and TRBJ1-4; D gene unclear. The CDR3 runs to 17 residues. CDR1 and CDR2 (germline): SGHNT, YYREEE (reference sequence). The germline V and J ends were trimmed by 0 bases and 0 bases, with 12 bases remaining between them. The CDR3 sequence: CASSLDPLGPTNEKLFF. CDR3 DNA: TGTGCCAGCAGCTTGGACCCCTTGGGCCCAACTAATGAAAAACTGTTTTTT.

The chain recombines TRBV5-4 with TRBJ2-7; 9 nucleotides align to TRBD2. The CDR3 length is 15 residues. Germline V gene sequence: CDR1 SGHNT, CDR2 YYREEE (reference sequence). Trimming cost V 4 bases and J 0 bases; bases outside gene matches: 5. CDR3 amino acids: CASSRKRGDSYEQYF. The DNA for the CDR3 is TGTGCCAGCAGCAGAAAGCGGGGGGACTCCTACGAGCAGTACTTC. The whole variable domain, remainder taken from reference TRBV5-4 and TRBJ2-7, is ETGVTQSPTHLIKTRGQQVTLRCSSQSGHNTVSWYQQALGQGPQFIFQYYREEENGRGNFPPRFSGLQFPNYSSELNVNALELDDSALYLCASSRKRGDSYEQYFGPGTRLTVT.

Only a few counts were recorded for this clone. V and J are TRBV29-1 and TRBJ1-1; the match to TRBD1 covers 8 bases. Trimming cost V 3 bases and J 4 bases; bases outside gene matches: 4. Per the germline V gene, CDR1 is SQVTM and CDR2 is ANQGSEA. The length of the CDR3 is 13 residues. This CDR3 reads CSVELDRATEAFF. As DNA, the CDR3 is TGCAGCGTTGAGTTGGACAGGGCCACTGAAGCTTTCTTT.

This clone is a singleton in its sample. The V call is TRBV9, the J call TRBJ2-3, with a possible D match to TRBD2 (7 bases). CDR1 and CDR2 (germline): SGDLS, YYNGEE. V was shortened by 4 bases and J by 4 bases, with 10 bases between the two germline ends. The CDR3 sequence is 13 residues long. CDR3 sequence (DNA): TGTGCCAGCAGCCTAGGGGGGGCAGATACGCAGTATTTT. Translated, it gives CASSLGGADTQYF.